Here is one T cell receptor (beta chain) with its context. Its matching antigen is unknown. TCRdb analysed the reads with MiXCR anew, one entry per CDR3 protein. The sample comprises roughly 920,000 distinct CDR3 sequences, around 32% of which are singletons, and around 15% rests with the top ten. The data derive from a study of T cell repertoires in cytomegalovirus infection. The study, taken as a whole, reports: CMV-specific HLA-C-restricted TCR beta clonotypes dominated the ex vivo response.

CDR1 and CDR2 from the germline V gene are DFQATT and SNEGSKA (reference sequence). V lost 8 bases to trimming and J lost 2 bases, with 13 bases between them. The CDR3 has 14 amino acids. The clonotype was recovered from a human donor in good health (CMV status not recorded). Some clones in this sample may be carry-over from other donors' samples. Sample: cultured CD8+ T cells from PBMCs, taken from culture after CMV antigen stimulation. V and J are TRBV20-1 and TRBJ2-6, with D possibly being TRBD2 (6 bases). The CDR3 DNA is TGCAGTTCCGGGACTCCCGCTGGGGCCAACGTCCTGACTTTC. It encodes CSSGTPAGANVLTF.